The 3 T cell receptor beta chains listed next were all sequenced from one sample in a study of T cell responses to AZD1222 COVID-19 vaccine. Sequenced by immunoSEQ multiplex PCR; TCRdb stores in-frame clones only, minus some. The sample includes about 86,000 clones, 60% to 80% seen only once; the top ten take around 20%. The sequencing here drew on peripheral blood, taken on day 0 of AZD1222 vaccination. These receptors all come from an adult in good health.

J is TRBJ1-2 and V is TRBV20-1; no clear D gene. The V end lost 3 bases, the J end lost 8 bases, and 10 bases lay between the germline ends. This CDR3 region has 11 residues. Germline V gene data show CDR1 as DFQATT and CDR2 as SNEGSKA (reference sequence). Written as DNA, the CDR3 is TGCAGTGCTAGTCAGGCACAGGGCTACACCTTC. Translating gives CSASQAQGYTF.

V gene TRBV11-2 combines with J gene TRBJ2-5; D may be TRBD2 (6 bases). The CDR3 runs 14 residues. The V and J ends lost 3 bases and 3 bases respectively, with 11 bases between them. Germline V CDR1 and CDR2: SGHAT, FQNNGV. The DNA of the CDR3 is TGTGCCAGCAGCTTTCGGGACTCTAAAGAGACCCAGTACTTC. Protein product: CASSFRDSKETQYF.

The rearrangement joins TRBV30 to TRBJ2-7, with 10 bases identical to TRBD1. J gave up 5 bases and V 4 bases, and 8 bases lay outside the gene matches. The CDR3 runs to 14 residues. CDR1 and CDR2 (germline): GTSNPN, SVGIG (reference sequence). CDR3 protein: CAWTPLGQGDEQYF. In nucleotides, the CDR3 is TGTGCCTGGACCCCCCTCGGACAGGGGGACGAGCAGTACTTC.